This T cell receptor beta chain was identified in a study of T cell clones after liver transplantation. Study in general: Liver transplant recipients had immunosuppression withdrawal attempted within 2 years. TCRbeta sequencing after a pre-transplant mixed lymphocyte reaction identified graft-donor-reactive clones, later tracked in post-transplant blood. Subjects received no induction therapy and standard immunosuppression until randomization at 12-24 months post-transplant.

Only in-frame clones appear in the TCRdb table, and some are missing; sequencing was by immunoSEQ multiplex PCR. The data show fewer than 65,000 clones, with about 90% seen just once and around an eighth held by the top ten. V lost 7 bases to trimming and J lost 8 bases; unmatched junction nucleotides: 7. This CDR3 is 15 amino acids long. Germline assignment: CDR1 MDHEN and CDR2 SYDVKM. Source: CD8+ T cells from blood, taken 12 months after liver transplant. The clonotype originates from a human patient who received a liver transplant. A share of the T cells may be of graft donor origin. The rearrangement joins TRBV28 to TRBJ2-1, with 14 nucleotides matching TRBD2. The CDR3 loop is CASTLGLAGEDEQFF. CDR3 coding DNA: TGTGCCAGCACCCTGGGACTAGCGGGAGAGGATGAGCAGTTCTTC.